This T cell receptor beta chain was sequenced during a study of human T cells and chemical hapten exposure. This clonotype appeared a few times. TCRdb re-called the RACE reads through MiXCR, storing one row per CDR3 protein. Here the sample spans under 450,000 distinct CDR3 sequences, about 6% being singletons. Sample time point: patch test 2, 6 weeks after DPC sensitization. Treatment noted: therapeutic diphenylcyclopropenone sensitization with weekly scalp DPC. Germline assignment: CDR1 MNHEY and CDR2 SMNVEV (reference sequence). Trimming at V came to 1 base and at J to 5 bases, leaving 4 bases not matched to a gene. The CDR3 is 14 residues long.

The sequence was obtained from a young woman with alopecia areata. Some clones in this sample may be carry-over from other donors' samples. Sequencing used whole blood, obtained in connection with sensitization to the hapten diphenylcyclopropenone (DPC). V gene TRBV27 combines with J gene TRBJ2-7; 8 bases map to TRBD1. The CDR3 DNA sequence: TGTGCCAGCAGTTTATGGCAGGGGGCAGACGAGCAGTACTTC. It is translated as CASSLWQGADEQYF.